Listed here are 8 T cell receptor beta chains from one sample, sequenced in a study of OX40 agonist ivuxolimab in advanced cancers. The data were produced by immunoSEQ multiplex PCR, yet TCRdb's version contains in-frame clones alone and is incomplete. The sample records about 93,000 clones, around 92% being singletons. Sequencing was performed on CD4+ or CD8+ T cells sorted from blood, taken in a trial of the OX40 agonist ivuxolimab. The receptors come from an adult with an advanced solid tumor such as melanoma, head and neck, liver or kidney cancer.

The chain employs TRBV30 and TRBJ1-5, with D maybe TRBD1 (5 bases). V gave up 2 bases and J gave up 2 bases, with 10 bases separating them. This CDR3 spans 14 amino acids. The germline gives CDR1 GTSNPN, CDR2 SVGIG (reference sequence). The CDR3 spells CAWSPLGGNQPQHF. The CDR3 DNA sequence: TGTGCCTGGAGTCCCTTAGGGGGCAATCAGCCCCAGCATTTT.

This clone was observed once. One junction end does not reproduce the germline sequence, and a read error may be involved. The chain links TRBV10-2 to TRBJ2-2; D perhaps matches TRBD2 (5 bases). This CDR3 is 14 amino acids long. Looked up from germline, CDR1 is WSHSY and CDR2 is SAAADI. CDR3 amino acids: CASSESTVHRGAVF. The CDR3, as DNA: TGCGCCAGCAGTGAGTCGACGGTGCACCGGGGAGCTGTTTTT.

This CDR3 reads CASSQDRAGETQYF. CDR3 in DNA: TGTGCCAGCAGCCAAGACAGGGCGGGGGAGACCCAGTACTTC. The chain has TRBV5-4 and TRBJ2-5; D might be TRBD1 (7 bases). Germline V CDR1 and CDR2: SGHNT, YYREEE (reference sequence). V gave up 4 bases and J gave up 5 bases, with 15 bases separating them. The CDR3 loop spans 14 amino acids.

In this sample, this clone turned up once. The V call is TRBV27, the J call TRBJ1-1; unclear D gene. The CDR3 length is 14 residues. The ends were cut back, 4 bases at V and 5 bases at J, with 14 bases in the middle. CDR1 is MNHEY and CDR2 is SMNVEV in the germline V gene (reference sequence). DNA of the CDR3: TGTGCCAGCAGTTCCCCTTTTCCGGGAACTGAAGCTTTCTTT. Its translation: CASSSPFPGTEAFF.

The J gene is TRBJ2-3, the V gene TRBV5-4; the D gene could be TRBD1 or TRBD2 (6 bases each). The CDR3 totals 15 residues. Germline-derived CDR1 and CDR2 are SGHNT and YYREEE (reference sequence). Trimming cost V 2 bases and J 4 bases, with 14 bases left between them. Written as DNA, the CDR3 is TGTGCCAGCAGCTTTGGTGGGGGGCCGGCAGATACGCAGTATTTT. Encoded protein: CASSFGGGPADTQYF. Complete variable domain (other parts from reference TRBV5-4 and TRBJ2-3): ETGVTQSPTHLIKTRGQQVTLRCSSQSGHNTVSWYQQALGQGPQFIFQYYREEENGRGNFPPRFSGLQFPNYSSELNVNALELDDSALYLCASSFGGGPADTQYFGPGTRLTVL.

This clone was counted a single time. V and J are TRBV19 and TRBJ1-5; D is unclear. The length of the CDR3 is 14 residues. Germline V gene sequence: CDR1 LNHDA, CDR2 SQIVND (reference sequence). V lost 8 bases to trimming and J lost 4 bases, with 15 bases between them. CDR3 nucleotides: TGTGCCAGTTGGAGCAGATTAGCAAATCAGCCCCAGCATTTT. Its protein is CASWSRLANQPQHF.

The chain uses TRBV5-4 and TRBJ2-7; 7 positions agree with TRBD2. The CDR3 sequence is 14 residues long. CDR1 is SGHNT and CDR2 is YYREEE in the germline V gene (reference sequence). With 6 bases clipped from V and 0 bases from J, the junction kept 6 bases outside the gene matches. The CDR3: CASMGRGNSYEQYF. The CDR3 DNA reads TGTGCCAGCATGGGGCGGGGGAACTCCTACGAGCAGTACTTC.

This clone is a singleton in its sample. The CDR3 loop is CAWSVTGADTQYF. The CDR3 nucleotides read TGTGCCTGGAGTGTAACGGGCGCAGATACGCAGTATTTT. The chain links TRBV30 to TRBJ2-3; D not resolved. The germline V gene has CDR1 GTSNPN and CDR2 SVGIG (reference sequence). This CDR3 spans 13 amino acids. Trimming took 0 bases from V and 4 from J, leaving 8 bases between them.